The T cell receptor (beta chain) described here comes from a study of CD8 T cells in Susac syndrome. The RNA, about 0.5 to 1 ug, was put through reverse transcription using random hexamers. Amplification of TCR beta CDR3 was carried out by immunoSEQ multiplex PCR, which covered 54 Vbeta and 13 Jbeta segments. TCRdb re-derived calls from the immunoSEQ multiplex PCR reads in MiXCR, one entry per CDR3 protein. The sample contains some 96,000 distinct CDR3 sequences, roughly 94% of which appear only once. The germline V gene has CDR1 GTSNPN and CDR2 SVGIG (reference sequence). CDR3 size: 13 residues. With 0 bases removed from V and 5 bases from J, the gap between germline ends came to 10 bases. The recently defined diagnostic criteria for definite or probable disease were met by the Susac syndrome patients.

The sequence came from a human donor with Susac syndrome. Sequenced input: CD4+ T cells from PBMCs. The chain carries TRBV30 and TRBJ1-2; D gene uncertain. CDR3 DNA: TGTGCCTGGAGTGTAGAACCCCTATATGGCTACACCTTC. Protein product: CAWSVEPLYGYTF. The whole variable domain, remainder taken from reference TRBV30 and TRBJ1-2, is SQTIHQWPATLVQPVGSPLSLECTVEGTSNPNLYWYRQAAGRGLQLLFYSVGIGQISSEVPQNLSASRPQDRQFILSSKKLLLSDSGFYLCAWSVEPLYGYTFGSGTRLTVV.